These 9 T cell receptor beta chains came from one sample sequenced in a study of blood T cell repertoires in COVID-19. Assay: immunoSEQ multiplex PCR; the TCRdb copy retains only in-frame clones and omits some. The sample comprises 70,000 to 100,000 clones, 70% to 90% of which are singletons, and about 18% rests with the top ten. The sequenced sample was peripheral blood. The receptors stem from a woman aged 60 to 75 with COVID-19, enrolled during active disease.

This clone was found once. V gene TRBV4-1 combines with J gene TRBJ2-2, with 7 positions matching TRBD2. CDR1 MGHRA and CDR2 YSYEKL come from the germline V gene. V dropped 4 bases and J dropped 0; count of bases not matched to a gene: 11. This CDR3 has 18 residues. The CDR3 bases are TGCGCCAGCAGCCTGATGCAATCGAGCGGGGCGAACACCGGGGAGCTGTTTTTT. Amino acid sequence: CASSLMQSSGANTGELFF.

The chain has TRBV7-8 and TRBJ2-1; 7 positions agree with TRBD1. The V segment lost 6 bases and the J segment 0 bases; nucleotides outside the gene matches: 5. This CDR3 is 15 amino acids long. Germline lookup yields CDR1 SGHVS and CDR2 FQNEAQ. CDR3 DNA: TGTGCCAGCAGTTTTACAGGGGTCTCCTACAATGAGCAGTTCTTC. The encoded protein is CASSFTGVSYNEQFF.

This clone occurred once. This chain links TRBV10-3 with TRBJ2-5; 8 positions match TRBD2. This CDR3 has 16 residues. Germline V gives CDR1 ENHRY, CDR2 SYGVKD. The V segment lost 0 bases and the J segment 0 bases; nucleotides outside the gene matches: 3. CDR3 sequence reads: CAISESRGGYQETQYF. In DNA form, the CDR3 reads TGTGCCATCAGTGAGTCTCGGGGGGGATACCAAGAGACCCAGTACTTC.

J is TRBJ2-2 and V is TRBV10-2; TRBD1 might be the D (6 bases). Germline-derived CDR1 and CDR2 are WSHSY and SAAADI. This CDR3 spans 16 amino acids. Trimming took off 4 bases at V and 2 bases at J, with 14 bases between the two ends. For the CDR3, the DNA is TGCGCCAGCAGTGTACTGGGGGCCGGAAACACCGGGGAGCTGTTTTTT. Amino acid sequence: CASSVLGAGNTGELFF.

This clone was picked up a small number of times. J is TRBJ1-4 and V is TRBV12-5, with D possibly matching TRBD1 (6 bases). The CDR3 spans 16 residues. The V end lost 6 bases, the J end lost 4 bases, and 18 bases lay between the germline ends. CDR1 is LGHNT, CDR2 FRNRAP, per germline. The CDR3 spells CASGLGQTPDNEKLFF. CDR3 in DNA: TGTGCTAGTGGGCTTGGACAGACACCTGATAATGAAAAACTGTTTTTT.

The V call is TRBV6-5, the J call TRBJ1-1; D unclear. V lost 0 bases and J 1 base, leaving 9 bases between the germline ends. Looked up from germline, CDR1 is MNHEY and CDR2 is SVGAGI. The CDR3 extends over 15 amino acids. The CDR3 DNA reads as TGTGCCAGCAGTTACTCTGGTCGCGGGAACACTGAAGCTTTCTTT. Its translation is CASSYSGRGNTEAFF.

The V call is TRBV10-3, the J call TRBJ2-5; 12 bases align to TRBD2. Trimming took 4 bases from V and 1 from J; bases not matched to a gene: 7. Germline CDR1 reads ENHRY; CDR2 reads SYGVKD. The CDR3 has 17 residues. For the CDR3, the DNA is TGTGCCATCAGTGCCCCGACTAGCGGGGGTCCCCAAGAGACCCAGTACTTC. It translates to CAISAPTSGGPQETQYF.

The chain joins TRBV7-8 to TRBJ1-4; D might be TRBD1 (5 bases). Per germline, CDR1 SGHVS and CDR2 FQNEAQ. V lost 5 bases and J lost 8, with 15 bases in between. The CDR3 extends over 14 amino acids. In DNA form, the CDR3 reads TGTGCCAGCAGCCCAGGGTCGCTATTCGAAAAACTGTTTTTT. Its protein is CASSPGSLFEKLFF.

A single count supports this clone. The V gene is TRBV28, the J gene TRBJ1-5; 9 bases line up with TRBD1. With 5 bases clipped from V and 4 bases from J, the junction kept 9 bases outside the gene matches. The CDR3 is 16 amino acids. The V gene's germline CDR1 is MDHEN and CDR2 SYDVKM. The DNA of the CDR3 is TGTGCCAGCAGTCCCCCCGGGACAGGGAAAAATCAGCCCCAGCATTTT. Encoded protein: CASSPPGTGKNQPQHF.